This entry lists 21 T cell receptor beta chains sequenced from one sample in a study of blood T cell repertoires in COVID-19. Repertoires were generated with immunoSEQ multiplex PCR, while TCRdb's copy carries only in-frame clones and drops some. This table has about 94,000 clones, approximately 84% appearing once. The sample was peripheral blood. All receptors come from a man in his 60s with acute or convalescent COVID-19.

The V gene is TRBV10-3, the J gene TRBJ2-3, with 9 nucleotides matching TRBD2. CDR3 length: 14 residues. Trimming cost V 7 bases and J 5 bases; bases outside gene matches: 7. Germline assignment: CDR1 ENHRY and CDR2 SYGVKD. This CDR3 is CAIKERGAGDTQYF. Written as DNA, the CDR3 is TGTGCCATCAAAGAGCGGGGGGCCGGAGATACGCAGTATTTT.

CDR3 coding DNA: TGTGCCAGCAGCTTAGGAGACAGCTACGAGCAGTACTTC. Translation gives CASSLGDSYEQYF. V is TRBV7-3 and J is TRBJ2-7; D possibly corresponds to TRBD1 (5 bases). V lost 2 bases and J 3 bases, leaving 8 bases between the germline ends. CDR3 length: 13 amino acids. Germline V gives CDR1 SGHTA, CDR2 FQGTGA.

V is TRBV7-8 and J is TRBJ2-1; 7 positions match TRBD2. Trimming took 7 bases from V and 5 from J; bases not matched to a gene: 11. Germline-derived CDR1 and CDR2 are SGHVS and FQNEAQ. CDR3 size: 15 residues. Here the CDR3 reads CASTQGLADNNEQFF. The CDR3 nucleotides are TGTGCCAGCACCCAAGGGCTAGCGGACAACAATGAGCAGTTCTTC.

The V call is TRBV5-4, the J call TRBJ2-1; 11 positions agree with TRBD2. Germline lookup yields CDR1 SGHNT and CDR2 YYREEE (reference sequence). The CDR3 is 17 amino acids. J was trimmed by 3 bases and V by 5 bases; bases with no gene match: 10. The CDR3, as DNA: TGTGCCAGCAGGGACCTTAGCGGGGGGGTTGACTACAATGAGCAGTTCTTC. This encodes CASRDLSGGVDYNEQFF.

The J gene is TRBJ2-7, the V gene TRBV19; D is unresolved. This CDR3 is built from 14 residues. The V gene's germline CDR1 is LNHDA and CDR2 SQIVND (reference sequence). The V end was cut by 5 bases, the J end by 3 bases, with 14 bases between. The CDR3 loop is CASSPSSRVYEQYF. DNA for the CDR3: TGTGCCAGTAGTCCAAGTTCTCGCGTCTACGAGCAGTACTTC.

This chain joins TRBV5-3 and TRBJ2-1, with 8 bases aligning to TRBD2. TRBV5-3 belongs to the ORF category, with a function that is uncertain. V was pared by 4 bases and J by 4 bases, with 10 bases of the junction left unmatched. The CDR3 is made up of 16 amino acids. This CDR3 reads CARSPLGTRGYNEQFF. The CDR3, as DNA: TGTGCCAGAAGCCCACTAGGGACTAGGGGTTACAATGAGCAGTTCTTC.

In its sample, this clone was seen once. The chain couples TRBV9 to TRBJ2-2; TRBD2 matches at 7 bases. Germline assignment: CDR1 SGDLS and CDR2 YYNGEE. This CDR3 is 16 amino acids long. Trimming removed 1 base from V and 0 bases from J; junction bases left unmatched: 3. As DNA, the CDR3 is TGTGCCAGCAGCGTAAGCGGGAAATCGAACACCGGGGAGCTGTTTTTT. Amino acids: CASSVSGKSNTGELFF.

The J gene is TRBJ2-1, the V gene TRBV9; 10 nucleotides line up with TRBD2. Looked up from germline, CDR1 is SGDLS and CDR2 is YYNGEE. V lost 4 bases to trimming and J lost 4 bases; unmatched junction nucleotides: 11. The CDR3 covers 17 residues. CDR3 loop: CASSRKGASGGYNEQFF. In DNA form, the CDR3 reads TGTGCCAGCAGCCGGAAGGGAGCTAGCGGGGGTTACAATGAGCAGTTCTTC.

The chain employs TRBV6-6 and TRBJ1-2; D may be TRBD1 (5 bases). The V gene lost 4 bases and the J gene lost 6 bases, with 9 bases spanning the gap. Germline assignment: CDR1 MNHNY and CDR2 SVGAGI (reference sequence). This CDR3 is built from 12 residues. Here the CDR3 DNA reads TGTGCCAGCAGTTTAGGGGTACATGGCTACACCTTC. It yields the protein CASSLGVHGYTF.

This clone was detected only a few times. The chain has TRBV19 and TRBJ2-7; a possible D gene is TRBD1 (5 bases). The V and J ends lost 10 bases and 2 bases respectively, with 18 bases between them. The V gene's germline CDR1 is LNHDA and CDR2 SQIVND (reference sequence). The CDR3 runs to 14 residues. The CDR3 DNA is TGTGCCACCTCCCTGAGGACAACGGCCTACGAGCAGTACTTC. It yields the protein CATSLRTTAYEQYF.

The chain uses TRBV13 and TRBJ1-1; TRBD1 matches 7 bases. CDR1 and CDR2 (germline): PRHDT, FYEKMQ (reference sequence). The CDR3 has 15 amino acids. V shed 5 bases and J 6 bases; nucleotides not matched to a gene: 12. For the CDR3, the DNA is TGTGCCAGCAGCCCGGACAGGAGTCCGAGGGCTGAAGCTTTCTTT. Encoded protein: CASSPDRSPRAEAFF.

The chain recombines TRBV12-3 or TRBV12-4 with TRBJ2-1, with TRBD2 matching over 7 bases. CDR3 length: 13 residues. V shed 4 bases and J 6 bases; nucleotides not matched to a gene: 3. Here the CDR3 reads CASSWGGFNEQFF. DNA for the CDR3: TGTGCCAGCAGTTGGGGGGGGTTCAATGAGCAGTTCTTC.

The chain recombines TRBV5-1 with TRBJ2-5; TRBD1 matches 10 bases. The germline gives CDR1 SGHRS, CDR2 YFSETQ. The CDR3 runs to 15 residues. V was pared by 4 bases and J by 4 bases, with 7 bases of the junction left unmatched. As DNA, the CDR3 is TGCGCCAGCAGCCCGGACAGGGGGTTGGGAGAGACCCAGTACTTC. It is translated as CASSPDRGLGETQYF.

The chain couples TRBV11-3 to TRBJ2-1; possibly TRBD1 for D (6 bases). Germline V gene sequence: CDR1 SGHNT, CDR2 YENEEA. The CDR3 runs 14 residues. V was clipped by 3 bases and J by 3 bases, with 9 bases between them. CDR3 sequence reads: CASSLRGFYNEQFF. The CDR3 DNA follows: TGTGCCAGCAGCTTGAGGGGGTTCTACAATGAGCAGTTCTTC. The full variable domain, rest sourced from reference TRBV11-3 and TRBJ2-1, is EAGVVQSPRYKIIEKKQPVAFWCNPISGHNTLYWYLQNLGQGPELLIRYENEEAVDDSQLPKDRFSAERLKGVDSTLKIQPAELGDSAVYLCASSLRGFYNEQFFGPGTRLTVL.

The chain couples TRBV9 to TRBJ1-3; 7 bases line up with TRBD1. V lost 4 bases and J lost 0; bases outside the gene matches: 4. The CDR3 runs to 15 residues. In germline, CDR1 is SGDLS, CDR2 YYNGEE. The CDR3 reads CASSLGDSSGNTIYF. The CDR3 bases are TGTGCCAGCAGCCTAGGGGACAGCTCTGGAAACACCATATATTTT.

V usage is TRBV2 and J usage is TRBJ2-5; 10 bases map to TRBD2. J gave up 6 bases and V 3 bases, and 7 bases lay outside the gene matches. The CDR3 covers 15 residues. The V gene's germline CDR1 is SNHLY and CDR2 FYNNEI. In nucleotides, the CDR3 is TGTGCCAGCAGTGAGAGGGTAGCGGGGGGACAGACCCAGTACTTC. Translated, it gives CASSERVAGGQTQYF.

V usage is TRBV19 and J usage is TRBJ1-2; D gene unclear. CDR1 is LNHDA and CDR2 is SQIVND in the germline V gene (reference sequence). The V gene lost 2 bases and the J gene lost 4 bases, with 8 bases spanning the gap. CDR3 length: 13 residues. This CDR3 reads CASSIKNSYGYTF. The DNA for the CDR3 is TGTGCCAGTAGTATAAAAAACAGCTATGGCTACACCTTC.

The chain carries TRBV4-1 and TRBJ2-2, with TRBD1 matching over 7 bases. V lost 4 bases to trimming and J lost 4 bases; unmatched junction nucleotides: 3. The CDR3 consists of 14 residues. Germline-derived CDR1 and CDR2 are MGHRA and YSYEKL. CDR3 sequence: CASSPQGVTGELFF. Here the CDR3 DNA reads TGCGCCAGCAGCCCTCAGGGGGTCACCGGGGAGCTGTTTTTT.

The chain links TRBV11-2 to TRBJ1-1, with a weak D call TRBD1 (5 bases). The CDR3 runs 14 residues. V was trimmed by 6 bases and J by 2 bases, leaving 13 bases between them. The germline gives CDR1 SGHAT, CDR2 FQNNGV. The CDR3 DNA reads TGTGCCAGCAGACCAGGGTACAGAAACACTGAAGCTTTCTTT. This encodes CASRPGYRNTEAFF.

The genes are TRBV4-2 and TRBJ2-7, with 7 bases matching TRBD2. This CDR3 is 15 amino acids long. CDR1 LGHNA and CDR2 YNFKEQ come from the germline V gene. The V segment lost 1 base and the J segment 2 bases; nucleotides outside the gene matches: 5. CDR3: CASSQGASGTYEQYF. CDR3 coding DNA: TGTGCCAGCAGCCAAGGGGCTAGCGGTACCTACGAGCAGTACTTC.

The rearrangement uses TRBV29-1 and TRBJ1-1; 9 bases are shared with TRBD1. CDR3 size: 14 residues. V was clipped by 7 bases and J by 6 bases; unmatched bases: 12. Germline values: CDR1 SQVTM, CDR2 ANQGSEA. The CDR3 DNA follows: TGCAGCGCTATATCCCGGGGACAGGGCTCTGAAGCTTTCTTT. It codes for CSAISRGQGSEAFF. Supplemented by reference TRBV29-1 and TRBJ1-1, the full variable domain reads SAVISQKPSRDICQRGTSLTIQCQVDSQVTMMFWYRQQPGQSLTLIATANQGSEATYESGFVIDKFPISRPNLTFSTLTVSNMSPEDSSIYLCSAISRGQGSEAFFGQGTRLTVV.